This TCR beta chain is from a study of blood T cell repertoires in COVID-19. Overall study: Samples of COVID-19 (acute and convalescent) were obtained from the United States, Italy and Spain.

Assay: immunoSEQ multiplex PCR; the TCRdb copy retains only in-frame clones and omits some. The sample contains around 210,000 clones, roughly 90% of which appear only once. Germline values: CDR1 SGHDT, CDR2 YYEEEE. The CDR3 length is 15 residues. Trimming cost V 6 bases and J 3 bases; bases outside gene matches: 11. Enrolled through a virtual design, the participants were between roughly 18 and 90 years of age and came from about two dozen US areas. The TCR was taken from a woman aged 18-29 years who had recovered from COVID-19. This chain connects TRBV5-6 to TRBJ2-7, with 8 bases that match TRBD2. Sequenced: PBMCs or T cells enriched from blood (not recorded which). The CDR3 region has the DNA TGTGCCAGCACCCGGGAGGGGGACCGTATCTACGAGCAGTACTTC. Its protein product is CASTREGDRIYEQYF.